The rows below give T cell receptor beta chains drawn from one sample of a study of blood T cells in healthy people across ages. TCRdb redid the calling of the 5' RACE reads with MiXCR, one entry per CDR3 protein. This sample has around 1,900,000 distinct CDR3 sequences, with approximately 39% found just once. Sequenced sample: blood. The origin of the receptors is a human donor in good health. CDR3s include the opening cysteine and the closing phenylalanine or tryptophan.

v_gene	j_gene	CDR3aa
TRBV7-9	TRBJ2-1	CASSLAGTGVREQFF
TRBV3-1	TRBJ2-3	CASSPRDRTDTQYF
TRBV12-3/TRBV12-4	TRBJ2-7	CASRHAGALEQYF
TRBV12-3/TRBV12-4	TRBJ2-3	CASGRWSSDLRTDTQYF
TRBV27	TRBJ1-5	CASSPRPPGTGLQPQHF
TRBV7-6	TRBJ1-2	CASSLSDSANYGYTF
TRBV6-1	TRBJ1-5	CASSETRTGVNQPQHF
TRBV15	TRBJ2-7	CATSRGANYEQYF
TRBV20-1	TRBJ2-5	CSARGPLAGETQYF
TRBV29-1	TRBJ2-6	CSVEDRTSGGAQGANVLTF
TRBV6-4	TRBJ2-6	CASSEYPLGGANVLTF
TRBV6-2/TRBV6-3	TRBJ2-3	CASSYARGMDTDTQYF
TRBV4-1	TRBJ2-7	CASSQVFRGNLYEQYF
TRBV7-3	TRBJ2-3	CASSLRVGTDTQYF
TRBV2	TRBJ2-7	CASSPLVTISYEQYF
TRBV9	TRBJ2-7	CASSVGNRGNNYEQYF
TRBV4-2	TRBJ1-4	CASSQDSGVGEKRFF
TRBV15	TRBJ2-3	CATSRDPTGSTDTQYF
TRBV29-1	TRBJ2-2	CSVVLTGAGELFF
TRBV7-2	TRBJ2-7	CASSIHSYEQYF
TRBV21-1	TRBJ2-1	CASSKDFVGMFF
TRBV7-6	TRBJ2-1	CASSPKAGYNEQFF
TRBV27	TRBJ2-7	CASSKGLAGFPYEQYF
TRBV10-3	.	CAIRGGEETQYF
TRBV12-3/TRBV12-4	TRBJ2-5	CASSFLARGETQYF
TRBV5-6	TRBJ1-1	CASSRGHTGNTEAFF
TRBV7-2	TRBJ1-2	CASSYVTGGSYGYTF
TRBV28	TRBJ1-6	CASYGDRENSPLHF
TRBV5-1	TRBJ2-1	CASSLGHNNEQFF
TRBV5-1	TRBJ2-5	CASSLGNTGGQETQYF
TRBV20-1	TRBJ2-4	CSAPGTGIAKNIQYF
TRBV20-1	TRBJ2-1	CSATRGFAYNEQFF
TRBV4-3	TRBJ2-3	CASSQGARGRADTQYF
TRBV5-5	TRBJ2-2	CASSFGSRRDTGELFF
TRBV6-2/TRBV6-3	TRBJ1-1	CASRHMGTEAFF
TRBV7-9	TRBJ1-5	CASTGTNGQPQHF
TRBV5-5	TRBJ2-5	CASSLDLPQTQYF
TRBV7-2	TRBJ1-5	CASSSEGSSNQPQHF
TRBV5-1	TRBJ2-7	CASSYRGLRDEQYF
TRBV6-5	TRBJ1-1	CASSYSKPGWERNTEAFF
TRBV5-8	.	CASKPGTGAPYEQYF
TRBV7-9	TRBJ2-7	CASSFFGGTSGVSASYEQYF
TRBV20-1	TRBJ1-2	CSARKYQGTLGYTF
TRBV4-1	TRBJ2-1	CASSQDQQVGGNEQFF
TRBV5-1	TRBJ2-5	CASSWEWGQETQYF
TRBV6-1	.	CASSDPSGSSRLIRYEQYF
TRBV10-3	TRBJ2-2	CAIKTLEGQGGTGELFF
TRBV7-9	TRBJ1-2	CASSLYSLPNYGYTF
TRBV7-8	TRBJ2-1	CASRQVGKLRTVLLGFNEQFF
TRBV20-1	TRBJ2-6	CSASGGGYRSSGANVLTF
TRBV7-3	TRBJ2-2	CASSTRTPGELFF
TRBV29-1	TRBJ2-7	CSAEGTGVGEQYF
TRBV5-4	TRBJ1-1	CASSLQIQSTEAFF
TRBV4-1	.	CASSRKGVYEQYF
TRBV20-1	TRBJ2-7	CSARDKEGGALWYEQYF
TRBV5-1	TRBJ1-5	CASSLHSGNQPQHF